This T cell receptor (beta chain) originates from a study of preoperative IRX-2 immunotherapy in early breast cancer. V shed 5 bases and J 8 bases; nucleotides not matched to a gene: 17. The CDR3 loop spans 18 amino acids. Germline CDR1 and CDR2: SGHAT and FQNNGV. Produced via immunoSEQ multiplex PCR; TCRdb's table is partial and in-frame only. The sample shows over 55,000 clones, 94% of them seen only once. Described treatment: preoperative locoregional IRX-2 cytokine immunotherapy. Preoperative locoregional IRX-2 cytokine immunotherapy was tested in the phase Ib source study. The chain joins TRBV11-2 to TRBJ2-1, with TRBD2 matching over 11 bases. This sequence originates from a human donor with breast cancer. Collection of the sample occurred from a patient treated with IRX-2 immunotherapy. The chain's CDR3 is CASSPRRSTSGRIYEQFF. DNA for the CDR3: TGTGCCAGCAGCCCTAGGAGATCCACTAGCGGGAGAATCTATGAGCAGTTCTTC. Variable domain in full (rest from reference TRBV11-2 and TRBJ2-1): EAGVAQSPRYKIIEKRQSVAFWCNPISGHATLYWYQQILGQGPKLLIQFQNNGVVDDSQLPKDRFSAERLKGVDSTLKIQPAKLEDSAVYLCASSPRRSTSGRIYEQFFGPGTRLTVL.